The 29 T cell receptor beta chains listed next were all sequenced from one sample in a study of T cell responses to AZD1222 COVID-19 vaccine. TCRdb keeps only in-frame clones here, not all; method: immunoSEQ multiplex PCR. The sample records 150,000 or so clones, approximately 94% being singletons. Source: peripheral blood, taken on day 0 of AZD1222 vaccination. These receptors all come from an adult in good health.

In regard to this clone: A read error may account for a junction end that differs from germline. The rearrangement uses TRBV10-2 and TRBJ1-1; D uncertain. The CDR3 loop spans 14 amino acids. The germline V gene encodes CDR1 WSHSY and CDR2 SAAADI. The CDR3 DNA is TGCGCCAGCAGTGAGCAGGCCGTGAACCCTGAAGCTTTCTTT. The encoded protein is CASSEQAVNPEAFF.

The chain couples TRBV3-1 (or the pseudogene TRBV3-2) to TRBJ2-1; 9 positions agree with TRBD1. The ends lost 4 bases at V and 9 bases at J; junction bases unmatched: 10. The CDR3 is 15 residues long. Per germline, CDR1 LGHDT and CDR2 YNNKEL (reference sequence). Written as DNA, the CDR3 is TGTGCCAGCAGCCTGGGCGGACAGGGGAGGGGTGAGCAGTTCTTC. This sequence encodes CASSLGGQGRGEQFF.

V usage is TRBV7-2 and J usage is TRBJ2-1; no firm D call. The V gene's germline CDR1 is SGHTA and CDR2 FQGNSA. With 3 bases removed from V and 15 bases from J, the gap between germline ends came to 15 bases. This CDR3 is built from 12 residues. CDR3 DNA sequence: TGTGCCAGCAGCTTTGGCGCTCATCCCCCGTTCTTC. Translated, it gives CASSFGAHPPFF.

V is TRBV2 and J is TRBJ2-3, with 7 bases fitting TRBD1. Per germline, CDR1 SNHLY and CDR2 FYNNEI. The J segment lost 2 bases and the V segment lost 9 bases, leaving 5 bases of the junction unmatched. This CDR3 contains 13 residues. The CDR3 spells CASGQAFTDTQYF. CDR3 nucleotides: TGTGCCAGTGGACAGGCTTTCACAGATACGCAGTATTTT. Using reference TRBV2 and TRBJ2-3 for the parts outside the CDR3, the full variable domain is EPEVTQTPSHQVTQMGQEVILRCVPISNHLYFYWYRQILGQKVEFLVSFYNNEISEKSEIFDDQFSVERPDGSNFTLKIRSTKLEDSAMYFCASGQAFTDTQYFGPGTRLTVL.

The chain couples TRBV9 to TRBJ1-1; the match to TRBD1 covers 8 bases. The CDR3 totals 15 residues. Germline CDR1 and CDR2: SGDLS and YYNGEE. J was trimmed by 4 bases and V by 0 bases; bases with no gene match: 5. This CDR3 is CASSVGTGRPTEAFF. In DNA, the CDR3 is TGTGCCAGCAGCGTAGGGACAGGGAGACCCACTGAAGCTTTCTTT.

The chain employs TRBV3-1 (or the pseudogene TRBV3-2) and TRBJ2-5; D remains unclear. The CDR3 consists of 13 residues. V was shortened by 4 bases and J by 4 bases, with 10 bases between the two germline ends. Germline CDR1 and CDR2: LGHDT and YNNKEL (reference sequence). CDR3 region: CASSPSGRETQYF. CDR3 DNA: TGTGCCAGCAGCCCGAGTGGTCGAGAGACCCAGTACTTC.

The V and J genes are TRBV18 and TRBJ1-5, with D hard to call. CDR1 and CDR2 (germline): KGHSH, LQKENI. V was pared by 0 bases and J by 9 bases, with 9 bases between. The CDR3 covers 13 residues. This CDR3 is CASSPPGGWPQHF. The CDR3 bases are TGTGCCAGCTCACCACCGGGAGGCTGGCCCCAGCATTTT.

The rearrangement uses TRBV5-1 and TRBJ1-2; D is possibly TRBD1 (5 bases). The length of the CDR3 is 15 residues. V lost 1 base, J lost 2 bases, and 12 bases lay in between. Looked up from germline, CDR1 is SGHRS and CDR2 is YFSETQ. The CDR3 bases are TGCGCCAGCAGCTTGTCGGGGGGTCCCAACTATGGCTACACCTTC. The encoded protein is CASSLSGGPNYGYTF.

The J gene is TRBJ2-2, the V gene TRBV11-2, with unresolved D. Germline V gene sequence: CDR1 SGHAT, CDR2 FQNNGV. The CDR3 sequence is 14 residues long. Trimming shortened V by 5 bases and J by 2 bases, and 9 bases separated the two germline ends. In nucleotides, the CDR3 is TGTGCCAGCAGCCACAACCCAAACACCGGGGAGCTGTTTTTT. This codes for CASSHNPNTGELFF. Combining the CDR3 with reference TRBV11-2 and TRBJ2-2 gives the whole variable domain EAGVAQSPRYKIIEKRQSVAFWCNPISGHATLYWYQQILGQGPKLLIQFQNNGVVDDSQLPKDRFSAERLKGVDSTLKIQPAKLEDSAVYLCASSHNPNTGELFFGEGSRLTVL.

The gene calls are TRBV27 and TRBJ1-2; D ambiguous. The CDR3 contains 14 residues. The V end was cut by 6 bases, the J end by 0 bases, with 11 bases between. Looked up from germline, CDR1 is MNHEY and CDR2 is SMNVEV (reference sequence). CDR3 residues: CASRRAGSNYGYTF. The DNA of the CDR3 is TGTGCCAGCAGGCGAGCGGGGTCTAACTATGGCTACACCTTC.

The V gene is TRBV23-1, the J gene TRBJ1-3; D might be TRBD1 (5 bases). TRBV23-1 is treated as an ORF (open reading frame) with a function not yet certain. The CDR3 length is 15 residues. V lost 7 bases, J lost 0 bases, and 13 bases lay in between. This CDR3 is CASTGRGPSGNTIYF. The CDR3, as DNA: TGCGCCAGCACGGGGCGGGGCCCCTCTGGAAACACCATATATTTT.

The rearrangement joins TRBV7-2 to TRBJ2-1; D may be TRBD2 (7 bases). Germline-derived CDR1 and CDR2 are SGHTA and FQGNSA. The V and J ends lost 5 bases and 5 bases respectively, with 13 bases between them. CDR3 size: 14 residues. Here the CDR3 DNA reads TGTGCCAGCAGCCGCGGGGGCAGCAACAATGAGCAGTTCTTC. Protein product: CASSRGGSNNEQFF. The full variable domain, its missing parts supplied by reference TRBV7-2 and TRBJ2-1, is GAGVSQSPSNKVTEKGKDVELRCDPISGHTALYWYRQSLGQGLEFLIYFQGNSAPDKSGLPSDRFSAERTGGSVSTLTIQRTQQEDSAVYLCASSRGGSNNEQFFGPGTRLTVL.

The chain uses TRBV6-5 and TRBJ2-7; TRBD2 matches 10 bases. From germline, CDR1 is MNHEY and CDR2 SVGAGI. V gave up 2 bases and J gave up 5 bases; unmatched junction bases: 6. This CDR3 region has 15 residues. As DNA, the CDR3 is TGTGCCAGCAGTTACCCCCTAGCGGGAGCCCACGAGCAGTACTTC. Residues: CASSYPLAGAHEQYF.

V usage is TRBV2 and J usage is TRBJ2-3, with TRBD2 matching over 13 bases. V gave up 5 bases and J gave up 5 bases; unmatched junction bases: 4. Germline V CDR1 and CDR2: SNHLY, FYNNEI. The CDR3 contains 15 residues. The CDR3: CASSQLAGGRDTQYF. The CDR3 nucleotides read TGTGCCAGCAGTCAACTAGCGGGGGGGCGAGATACGCAGTATTTT.

CDR3 sequence (DNA): TGCGCCAGCAGTGATTGGGACACCGGGGAGCTGTTTTTT. As protein: CASSDWDTGELFF. The rearrangement joins TRBV10-1 to TRBJ2-2; no firm D call. The germline V gene has CDR1 WNHNN and CDR2 SYGVQD (reference sequence). V lost 3 bases and J lost 3, with 5 bases in between. The length of the CDR3 is 13 residues.

This chain joins TRBV12-3 or TRBV12-4 and TRBJ1-4; maybe TRBD1 (6 bases). The CDR3 sequence is 13 residues long. Trimming removed 3 bases at V and 6 bases at J, with 8 bases between. The CDR3 loop is CASSFRGDEKLFF. Written as DNA, the CDR3 is TGTGCCAGCAGTTTCAGGGGTGATGAAAAACTGTTTTTT.

This chain connects TRBV28 to TRBJ2-7; D is unresolved. Trimming cost V 4 bases and J 3 bases, with 10 bases left between them. The CDR3 is 13 residues long. In germline, CDR1 is MDHEN, CDR2 SYDVKM. The CDR3 reads CASSSTPYYEQYF. DNA of the CDR3: TGTGCCAGCAGTTCGACTCCTTACTACGAGCAGTACTTC.

This clone was picked up one time. This rearrangement joins TRBV6-5 to TRBJ2-1; 9 positions agree with TRBD2. CDR3 length equals 15 residues. The trim removed 4 bases at V and 7 bases at J, leaving 8 bases unmatched. The germline V gene has CDR1 MNHEY and CDR2 SVGAGI. Here the CDR3 reads CASSSPGLAFNEQFF. DNA for the CDR3: TGTGCCAGCAGTTCCCCGGGACTAGCCTTTAATGAGCAGTTCTTC.

The chain carries TRBV12-5 and TRBJ2-7; the D gene could be TRBD1 or TRBD2 (6 bases each). Germline CDR1 LGHNT, CDR2 FRNRAP. The length of the CDR3 is 14 residues. The V gene lost 0 bases and the J gene lost 10 bases, with 16 bases spanning the gap. The CDR3 reads CASGLVTRGGYQYF. The CDR3 DNA is TGTGCTAGTGGTTTGGTAACCAGGGGAGGATACCAGTACTTC.

This rearrangement joins TRBV4-2 to TRBJ2-1, with TRBD2 matching over 12 bases. Trimming cost V 0 bases and J 9 bases; bases outside gene matches: 6. CDR3 length: 16 amino acids. The germline CDR1 and CDR2 sequences are LGHNA and YNFKEQ. CDR3 protein: CASSQETSGSFREQFF. The DNA of the CDR3 is TGTGCCAGCAGCCAAGAGACTAGCGGGAGTTTCCGTGAGCAGTTCTTC.

This clone was seen only once. This chain links TRBV2 with TRBJ2-7, with 11 positions matching TRBD1. The CDR3 loop spans 14 amino acids. V was clipped by 3 bases and J by 5 bases; unmatched bases: 3. Germline CDR1 is SNHLY and CDR2 is FYNNEI. In DNA form, the CDR3 reads TGTGCCAGCAGTGAGGACAGGGGGCTCCACGAGCAGTACTTC. It codes for CASSEDRGLHEQYF.

V and J are TRBV6-6 and TRBJ1-5, with D possibly TRBD1 on 6 matching bases. The ends were cut back, 0 bases at V and 3 bases at J, with 9 bases in the middle. CDR3 size: 15 residues. From germline, CDR1 is MNHNY and CDR2 SVGAGI (reference sequence). The CDR3 spells CASSYSGGLNQPQHF. The CDR3 coding sequence is TGTGCCAGCAGTTACTCGGGGGGGCTCAATCAGCCCCAGCATTTT.

The chain is built from TRBV18 and TRBJ2-5; 11 bases are shared with TRBD1. V shed 5 bases, J shed 5 bases, and the junction held 7 bases outside the gene matches. CDR3 length: 15 residues. Looked up from germline, CDR1 is KGHSH and CDR2 is LQKENI. This CDR3 reads CASSSGQGVRETQYF. The CDR3 DNA reads as TGTGCCAGCTCATCGGGACAGGGGGTACGGGAGACCCAGTACTTC.

The chain has TRBV12-3 or TRBV12-4 and TRBJ1-4, with D possibly being TRBD1 (6 bases). This CDR3 has 12 residues. Trimming shortened V by 8 bases and J by 4 bases, and 8 bases separated the two germline ends. The CDR3 sequence: CASQDSNEKLFF. The CDR3 DNA is TGTGCCAGCCAGGACAGTAATGAAAAACTGTTTTTT.

The rearrangement joins TRBV12-3 or TRBV12-4 to TRBJ2-7, with D unclear. This CDR3 contains 13 residues. Trimming left V 2 bases short and J 2 bases short, with 7 bases between. CDR3 bases: TGTGCCAGCAGTTTAAACAGCCCCTACGAGCAGTACTTC. Encoded protein: CASSLNSPYEQYF.

The J gene is TRBJ1-5, the V gene TRBV6-5, with TRBD1 matching over 7 bases. CDR1 is MNHEY, CDR2 SVGAGI, per germline. Trimming at V came to 6 bases and at J to 5 bases, leaving 7 bases not matched to a gene. The CDR3 extends over 14 amino acids. The CDR3 nucleotides are TGTGCCAGCAGCCGGGACAGCACCGATCAGCCCCAGCATTTT. It translates to CASSRDSTDQPQHF.

The chain uses TRBV19 and TRBJ2-1, with a weak D call TRBD2 (7 bases). Trimming stripped 6 bases from V and 4 bases from J, with 10 bases between. CDR3 length: 13 amino acids. Germline V gene lookup returns CDR1 LNHDA and CDR2 SQIVND (reference sequence). The chain's CDR3 is CASRAGQYNEQFF. DNA for the CDR3: TGTGCCAGTAGAGCGGGACAATACAATGAGCAGTTCTTC.

The chain couples TRBV3-1 (or the pseudogene TRBV3-2) to TRBJ1-1; D call uncertain. Trimming removed 1 base at V and 1 base at J, with 13 bases between. The CDR3 has 16 residues. Germline V lookup: CDR1 LGHDT, CDR2 YNNKEL (reference sequence). The CDR3 here is CASSQGLSLGNTEAFF. The CDR3 DNA reads as TGTGCCAGCAGCCAAGGGCTTTCGCTTGGGAACACTGAAGCTTTCTTT.

The rearrangement links TRBV27 to TRBJ1-4; D possibly corresponds to TRBD1 (5 bases). The CDR3 extends over 18 amino acids. With 0 bases removed from V and 3 bases from J, the gap between germline ends came to 17 bases. Germline CDR1 MNHEY, CDR2 SMNVEV (reference sequence). The CDR3 bases are TGTGCCAGCAGTTTATCATTTTGGGACGCTCGATCTAATGAAAAACTGTTTTTT. Translating it yields CASSLSFWDARSNEKLFF.